This record concerns one T cell receptor beta chain sequence. This sample was taken from a study of cytomegalovirus exposure and HLA in healthy donors. Study summary: An early release of data contained roughly 90 million unique TCRs, which came from HLA-typed donors.

This PCR relied on a set of 60 Vbeta primers and 13 Jbeta primers. Some clones are missing from TCRdb's copy, which holds only in-frame ones; the method was immunoSEQ multiplex PCR. The sample contains about 98,000 clones, around 70% of which appear only once. The CDR3 length is 14 residues. Germline loops: CDR1 MRHNA, CDR2 SNTAGT. The ends lost 8 bases at V and 5 bases at J; junction bases unmatched: 11. This TCR was sampled from a man aged 50-60 years in good health and CMV-seronegative. V usage is TRBV6-4 and J usage is TRBJ2-7; 8 positions agree with TRBD2. The sample was PBMCs. CDR3 DNA: TGTGCCAGCCGCAGCGGGAGTCTCCTTCACGAGCAGTACTTC. Its translation: CASRSGSLLHEQYF.